Listed here are 21 T cell receptor beta chains from one sample, sequenced in a study of blood T cells in healthy people across ages. A second PCR of about 6 to 12 cycles used a sample-barcoded 5' primer and a J-beta primer mix. In TCRdb, the 5' RACE reads were re-called with MiXCR into one record per CDR3 protein. The data contain some 1,800,000 distinct CDR3 sequences, 39% of them singletons. Sequenced sample: blood. These receptors were taken from a human donor in good health.

CDR3 DNA sequence: TGTGCCAGCAGCAGGGACAGGGGATTGGGTTCACCCCTCCACTTT. It yields the protein CASSRDRGLGSPLHF. The rearrangement joins TRBV5-4 to TRBJ1-6; 10 bases are shared with TRBD1. CDR3 length: 15 residues. Germline loops: CDR1 SGHNT, CDR2 YYREEE (reference sequence). The trim removed 4 bases at V and 9 bases at J, leaving 7 bases unmatched.

The chain employs TRBV4-3 and TRBJ2-1, with D tentatively TRBD2 (5 bases). CDR3 length: 17 amino acids. The germline gives CDR1 LGHNA, CDR2 YSLEER. Trimming removed 3 bases at V and 0 bases at J, with 15 bases between. CDR3: CASSQRAKQSSYNEQFF. CDR3 DNA: TGCGCCAGCAGCCAGAGGGCCAAACAAAGCTCCTACAATGAGCAGTTCTTC.

Remarks on this clonotype: The germline gene is not matched at one end of the junction; a read error may be the cause. This chain uses TRBV29-1 with TRBJ2-2, with D perhaps matching TRBD2 (5 bases). CDR1 is SQVTM, CDR2 ANQGSEA, per germline. This CDR3 has 13 residues. CDR3: CSVEFENTGERFF. CDR3 sequence (DNA): TGCAGCGTTGAATTCGAAAACACCGGGGAGCGGTTTTTT.

Here the CDR3 reads CASSQMGASTLYGYTF. CDR3 coding DNA: TGTGCCAGCAGCCAGATGGGGGCAAGCACCCTCTATGGCTACACCTTC. The chain carries TRBV4-2 and TRBJ1-2; D is possibly TRBD1 (6 bases). Germline V gene sequence: CDR1 LGHNA, CDR2 YNFKEQ. The V and J ends lost 3 bases and 4 bases respectively, with 18 bases between them. The CDR3 has 16 amino acids.

This clonotype was found a few times. V usage is TRBV20-1 and J usage is TRBJ1-2; 7 nucleotides line up with TRBD1. V gave up 5 bases and J gave up 0 bases; unmatched junction bases: 15. The germline gives CDR1 DFQATT, CDR2 SNEGSKA (reference sequence). The CDR3 totals 17 residues. The CDR3 nucleotides are TGCAGTGCTGATTTATGGGACAGCCCGGACCCTAACTATGGCTACACCTTC. Translation: CSADLWDSPDPNYGYTF.

V gene TRBV28 combines with J gene TRBJ1-4; D is ambiguous. The CDR3 totals 16 residues. Trimming stripped 2 bases from V and 5 bases from J, with 15 bases between. CDR1 and CDR2 (germline): MDHEN, SYDVKM. CDR3 amino acids: CASSLISEGQNEKLFF. CDR3 nucleotides: TGTGCCAGCAGTTTAATTTCCGAGGGTCAGAATGAAAAACTGTTTTTT. Drawing the rest from reference TRBV28 and TRBJ1-4, the complete variable domain is DVKVTQSSRYLVKRTGEKVFLECVQDMDHENMFWYRQDPGLGLRLIYFSYDVKMKEKGDIPEGYSVSREKKERFSLILESASTNQTSMYLCASSLISEGQNEKLFFGSGTQLSVL.

V and J are TRBV11-3 and TRBJ1-1; D is unresolved. CDR1 and CDR2 (germline): SGHNT, YENEEA. The CDR3 has 14 amino acids. V was cut by 1 base and J by 4 bases, with 10 bases left in between. The CDR3 reads CASSLAFGVTEAFF. The CDR3 DNA follows: TGTGCCAGCAGCTTAGCCTTCGGGGTCACTGAAGCTTTCTTT.

The gene calls are TRBV11-2 and TRBJ1-1; no definite D call. The germline CDR1 and CDR2 sequences are SGHAT and FQNNGV. The CDR3 spans 14 residues. Trimming pared 4 bases from V and 1 base from J, leaving 10 bases between. The CDR3: CASSSTHPNTEAFF. CDR3 coding DNA: TGTGCCAGCAGCTCGACTCATCCGAACACTGAAGCTTTCTTT. Based on the CDR3 plus reference TRBV11-2 and TRBJ1-1, the full variable domain is EAGVAQSPRYKIIEKRQSVAFWCNPISGHATLYWYQQILGQGPKLLIQFQNNGVVDDSQLPKDRFSAERLKGVDSTLKIQPAKLEDSAVYLCASSSTHPNTEAFFGQGTRLTVV.

The genes are TRBV11-2 and TRBJ1-4; tentative D call: TRBD1 (5 bases). This CDR3 has 14 amino acids. Germline V gene lookup returns CDR1 SGHAT and CDR2 FQNNGV. V was clipped by 5 bases and J by 8 bases, with 15 bases between them. The CDR3 nucleotides read TGTGCCAGCAGCCCGGACACACAAGTGGAAAAACTGTTTTTT. Amino acids: CASSPDTQVEKLFF. The full variable domain, its missing parts supplied by reference TRBV11-2 and TRBJ1-4, is EAGVAQSPRYKIIEKRQSVAFWCNPISGHATLYWYQQILGQGPKLLIQFQNNGVVDDSQLPKDRFSAERLKGVDSTLKIQPAKLEDSAVYLCASSPDTQVEKLFFGSGTQLSVL.

This clonotype was recorded many times. The J gene is TRBJ2-7, the V gene TRBV7-6; D is unclear. The germline V gene has CDR1 SGHVS and CDR2 FNYEAQ. The ends were cut back, 1 base at V and 5 bases at J, with 3 bases in the middle. This CDR3 region has 11 residues. The DNA of the CDR3 is TGTGCCAGCAGCTTAGACCACGAGCAGTACTTC. Protein sequence: CASSLDHEQYF.

This chain uses TRBV6-6 with TRBJ1-4, with a tentative D call TRBD1 (5 bases). Germline V gene data show CDR1 as MNHNY and CDR2 as SVGAGI (reference sequence). This CDR3 has 17 amino acids. Trimming took off 6 bases at V and 6 bases at J, with 23 bases between the two ends. The CDR3 here is CASRSPVGALMYEKLFF. CDR3 nucleotides: TGTGCCAGCAGGTCACCGGTAGGGGCCCTTATGTATGAAAAACTGTTTTTT.

This clonotype was seen a handful of times. A single base separates this from a much larger clone, so it may be a read error. The chain joins TRBV11-1 to TRBJ2-3; the D gene could be TRBD1 or TRBD2 (5 bases each). The CDR3 sequence is 16 residues long. Germline V gene data show CDR1 as SGHAT and CDR2 as FQDESV (reference sequence). CDR3 protein: CAGSSGRVLQTDTQYF. DNA of the CDR3: TGTGCCGGCAGCTCGGGGCGAGTTCTTCAAACAGATACGCAGTATTTT.

The chain employs TRBV29-1 and TRBJ1-1; D gene uncertain. The CDR3 extends over 13 amino acids. Trimming stripped 1 base from V and 1 base from J, with 7 bases between. In germline, CDR1 is SQVTM, CDR2 ANQGSEA. The CDR3 bases are TGCAGCGTTGAAGTCGACTGGAACACTGAAGCTTTCTTT. Residues: CSVEVDWNTEAFF.

V is TRBV7-9 and J is TRBJ2-3; 9 nucleotides align to TRBD1. With V trimmed by 5 bases and J by 8 bases, 20 bases remained unmatched. The germline gives CDR1 SEHNR, CDR2 FQNEAQ (reference sequence). The CDR3 is 18 amino acids. CDR3 bases: TGTGCCAGCAGCAAGGACCGATCCGGGACAGGGCCCATGGGTACGCAGTATTTT. It codes for CASSKDRSGTGPMGTQYF.

This clonotype showed up just a few times. V usage is TRBV24-1 and J usage is TRBJ2-5, with TRBD1 matching 8 bases. V was clipped by 4 bases and J by 4 bases; unmatched bases: 10. CDR1 and CDR2 (germline): KGHDR, SFDVKD. The CDR3 sequence is 16 residues long. The CDR3 reads CATSEPGQGDGETQYF. The CDR3 DNA is TGTGCCACCAGTGAACCTGGACAGGGAGACGGAGAGACCCAGTACTTC.

This chain joins TRBV5-1 and TRBJ2-3; tentative D call: TRBD2 (7 bases). The CDR3 length is 15 residues. The germline V and J ends were trimmed by 5 bases and 3 bases, with 16 bases remaining between them. Germline lookup yields CDR1 SGHRS and CDR2 YFSETQ. CDR3 in DNA: TGCGCCAGCAGGTCGTTACAGGGAGGGACAGATACGCAGTATTTT. It codes for CASRSLQGGTDTQYF.

The CDR3 loop is CAIKGLDDGYTF. CDR3 sequence (DNA): TGTGCCATCAAAGGTTTGGATGATGGCTACACCTTC. The genes are TRBV10-3 and TRBJ1-2; no definite D call. Trimming left V 7 bases short and J 6 bases short, with 12 bases between. The CDR3 is 12 amino acids. Germline V lookup: CDR1 ENHRY, CDR2 SYGVKD.

This clonotype was recorded a few times. The gene calls are TRBV6-2 or TRBV6-3 and TRBJ1-2; possibly TRBD1 for D (5 bases). The germline CDR1 and CDR2 sequences are MNHEY and SVGEGT. Trimming shortened V by 7 bases and J by 6 bases, and 12 bases separated the two germline ends. This CDR3 spans 12 amino acids. CDR3 sequence reads: CASMTWDHGYTF. CDR3 nucleotide sequence: TGTGCCAGCATGACCTGGGACCATGGCTACACCTTC.

This clonotype showed up just a few times. The V and J genes are TRBV20-1 and TRBJ2-3; the D is unclear. Germline V gene lookup returns CDR1 DFQATT and CDR2 SNEGSKA (reference sequence). V lost 6 bases and J lost 1, with 14 bases in between. The CDR3 loop spans 14 amino acids. The CDR3 DNA reads as TGCAGTGCCCGTTACGGCCCGCGCACAGATACGCAGTATTTT. Translated: CSARYGPRTDTQYF.

The rearrangement links TRBV20-1 to TRBJ2-7, with a weak D call TRBD2 (6 bases). This CDR3 has 14 amino acids. The V and J ends lost 2 bases and 2 bases respectively, with 13 bases between them. Germline lookup yields CDR1 DFQATT and CDR2 SNEGSKA (reference sequence). CDR3 DNA: TGCAGTGCTAGATCCGGGACTGGCACCTACGAGCAGTACTTC. Protein: CSARSGTGTYEQYF.

The chain combines TRBV7-2 with TRBJ2-7; TRBD1 might be the D (6 bases). The length of the CDR3 is 15 residues. CDR1 SGHTA and CDR2 FQGNSA come from the germline V gene. Trimming took off 8 bases at V and 2 bases at J, with 19 bases between the two ends. The CDR3 spells CASSEQGLGTYEQYF. CDR3 sequence (DNA): TGTGCCAGCTCAGAGCAGGGGCTGGGAACCTACGAGCAGTACTTC.